This T cell receptor (beta chain) was observed in a study of blood T cells in healthy people across ages. CDR1 MNHEY and CDR2 SVGAGI come from the germline V gene. V gave up 11 bases and J gave up 6 bases; unmatched junction bases: 8. This CDR3 is 14 amino acids long. The authors ran a second PCR of about 6 to 11 cycles using a sample-barcoded 5' primer and a J-beta primer mix. Each CDR3 protein gets one entry after TCRdb re-called the 5' RACE reads with MiXCR. The top ten hold approximately 20% of the sample, which has 1,100,000 or so distinct CDR3 sequences, around 43% seen once. The source is a woman between 55 and 75 years old in good health. What was sequenced was blood. The rearrangement links TRBV6-5 to TRBJ2-2, with TRBD1 identical over 11 bases. CDR3 residues: CAVHGTGGSGELFF. CDR3 sequence (DNA): TGTGCCGTTCACGGGACAGGGGGGTCCGGGGAGCTGTTTTTT.